This T cell receptor beta chain was found in a study of blood T cells in healthy people across ages. V lost 5 bases, J lost 1 base, and 10 bases lay in between. This CDR3 is 14 amino acids long. In this sample, this clonotype turned up once. A sample-barcoded 5' primer and a J-beta primer mix were used in a second PCR of about 7 to 12 cycles. Each CDR3 protein is one row after TCRdb ran MiXCR on the 5' RACE reads. This table has approximately 940,000 distinct CDR3 sequences, about 48% appearing once. Sequencing used blood. The gene calls are TRBV12-3 or TRBV12-4 and TRBJ2-3, with D unresolved. The sequence derives from a man aged 25 to 40 in good health. The CDR3 loop is CASSATRGTDTQYF. The CDR3 DNA follows: TGTGCCAGCAGTGCGACCCGGGGCACAGATACGCAGTATTTT.